This T cell receptor (beta chain) was sequenced in a study of cytomegalovirus exposure and HLA in healthy donors (dated by TCRdb to between 2016 and 2019). Study-level background: In an earlier analysis of several hundred of the donors, less than 350 Gb of sequence data and approximately 100 million unique TCR beta sequences from about 179 million T cells were reported. An early release covering more than 500 HLA-typed donors comprised about 300 gigabases of sequencing data and around 86 million unique TCR sequences. The genetic ancestry cluster associated with self-reported Caucasian donors included roughly four fifths of the 350 to 500 genotyped donors. The study aimed to test whether cataloging public T cell receptors could reveal signatures of past pathogen exposure. The T cell repertoires of about 700 subjects were profiled by immunosequencing and related to cytomegalovirus serostatus. In addition to the first cohort of about 650 subjects, a separate validation cohort of under 150 different subjects was used. The study combined high-throughput TCR immunosequencing, statistical association of individual TCRs with disease status, and machine learning to predict cytomegalovirus infection status. To study patterns of TCR occurrence, a later analysis re-analyzed previously published TCR beta repertoires from just over 650 donors and added high-resolution HLA genotyping. In the later analysis, no new phenotypic data were used to find candidate immune exposures; instead, reliance was placed on TCR beta sequences and their occurrence across donors. An earlier analysis of some 500 of the donors applied high-throughput TCR beta sequencing to assess whether each TCR beta V gene segment acted as functional or pseudogenic. Donor age, sex, ethnicity and CMV serostatus were compiled together with the repertoire data. A later genetic analysis took genome-wide SNP genotypes for about 55% of the 666 donors and used that subset as a discovery cohort. All discovery cohort repertoires had been generated using a single sequencing platform. Both class I and class II loci were covered by HLA typing, at four-digit resolution. Typing coverage varied by locus: roughly 620-640 donors for A, B, C, DRB1 and DQB1; approximately 560 for DQA1; more than 600 for DPA1; under 490 for DPB1. Several DR-DQ haplotypes were treated as single units for association and clustering because of strong linkage in the cohort. Among almost 400 genotyped donors of the cohort, an average of approximately 230,000 unique TCR beta nucleotide sequences were sequenced per donor, about a sixth of them non-productive. Summary of the overall study and its limitations: The cohort was sequenced for TCR beta chains only, and without alpha or paired-chain data the features that could be detected were limited. Immune exposure information for the cohort was limited to CMV serostatus. Roughly uniform sequencing depth across donors was assumed in presence/absence analyses, although this assumption may not hold. The sequencing pipeline was judged likely to have produced a cluster of highly shared sequence variants as a technical artifact. Correlated functional status among segregating V segments might be attributable to linkage disequilibrium, but an unknown experimental factor could not be ruled out. A few of the identified cytomegalovirus-associated TCR beta chains were confirmed in vitro to be specific for cytomegalovirus antigens. When HLA alleles, especially DR and DQ, strongly co-occurred, attributing TCR associations to individual alleles was difficult. The classifier was reported to diagnose cytomegalovirus status with high specificity and sensitivity in both the original and validation cohorts. The study listed 150 to 200 TCR beta chains as associated with cytomegalovirus. Most TCR sequences were seen in very few donors, while some public TCRs were found in many individuals. An earlier analysis of roughly 570 of the donors showed that most TCR beta V segments appeared in productive rearrangements either about 90% or about 30% of the time, which broadly matched IMGT annotations. In a later genetic analysis, a missense DCLRE1C variant was associated with V-gene and J-gene trimming of TCR beta chains, and the association was replicated in an independent cohort. According to a later analysis, parvovirus B19, influenza, CMV and Epstein-Barr virus appeared linked to several top co-occurrence clusters. Roughly 17 rarely observed V segments, including chromosome 9 orphons, were excluded from the earlier analysis of several hundred of the donors because counts were too low. A later analysis found that HLA-associated TCR beta chains were more clonally expanded and had lower generation probabilities than equally common non-associated chains. A further reported finding was that TCR beta sequences accurately predicted the HLA-A and HLA-B alleles for most subjects in the first cohort. In a later analysis, the rate of TCR association differed among HLA loci, with DRB1 alleles having the most associated TCRs and HLA-C alleles having the fewest. The authors suggested that the approach could potentially be extended to other disease states and immunological phenotypes. Compared with the approximately 700-donor mean, donors in an Asian-associated ancestry cluster had fewer N-insertions in productive TCRs, according to a later genetic analysis. At a false discovery rate of 0.05, a later analysis linked about 16,000 TCR beta sequences to specific HLA alleles. Because some donors lacked HLA typing at each locus, the association tests relied only on the typed subset. Some IMGT-functional V segments, including TRBV6-2 and TRBV6-3, could not be told apart with the 87-base-pair reads, so those segments were excluded. According to a later analysis, most CMV-associated TCR beta chains appeared to be HLA-restricted, and the HLA associations seemed to be driven largely by CMV exposure.

In total, just over 650 healthy bone marrow donors made up the cohort. At the time of sampling, every cohort member was nominally healthy, though immune exposures that went unrecorded were likely present. The donor tested CMV seronegative, placing the donor among the roughly 350 seronegative members of the cohort. Each donor provided a peripheral blood sample, and peripheral blood mononuclear cells were used for TCR beta sequencing. Genomic DNA extraction from the blood cell samples was performed with the Qiagen DNeasy Blood Extraction Kit. To note about this clone: This clone's antigen is unknown. Qualities for individual bases were not recorded, and no much larger clone is one base off.

The cysteine opens and the phenylalanine closes a CDR3 of 17 amino acids. The only DNA kept is the CDR3, 51 bases in frame from the first base. Trimming removed 5 bases from V and 2 bases from J, leaving 18 bases between the germline ends. The germline V gene (reference sequence) provides CDR1 LNHDA and CDR2 SQIVND. The library was generated by the immunoSEQ multiplex PCR assay. A mixture of 60 forward primers for TCR Vbeta segments and 13 reverse primers for TCR Jbeta segments was used in the multiplex PCR. The CDR3 region of rearranged TCR beta genes was amplified from genomic DNA with a multiplex PCR assay. Amplified TCR beta libraries were sequenced as 87-base-pair reads on the Illumina HiSeq System. In the authors' own workflow: A later analysis counted tens of millions of unique TCR beta chains across the 550 to 750 repertoires, and around 9.9 million of these chains were shared by at least two donors. A nearest-neighbor algorithm error-corrected the raw reads and collapsed the reads into unique sequences, merging closely related sequences to remove PCR and sequencing errors. Alignment of CDR3 sequences to IMGT reference sequences was used to assign V, D and J gene segments. Each retained sequence needed at least a six-nucleotide match to both a V gene segment and a J gene segment. A rearrangement was called productive if the CDR3 had no stop codons and remained in frame with V and J, and every other rearrangement was called non-productive. CDR3 was defined by IMGT convention, running from the second conserved V-encoded cysteine to the conserved J-encoded phenylalanine. The earlier analysis of a few hundred of the donors excluded sequences that lacked an unambiguous match to a single V gene segment. An earlier analysis of approximately 590 of the donors classified V segments as functional when productive rearrangements were above 56.7% and as segregating when the standard deviation between donors was above 5%. To diagnose cytomegalovirus status from the catalog of TCR beta chain sequences, a statistical classification framework was built. In a later analysis, TCR nucleotide sequences were compared against IMGT/GENE-DB human TR gene sequences so that V and J genes could be assigned. Using the TCRdist pipeline, a later analysis assigned CDR3 sequences along with most-parsimonious VDJ recombination scenarios. In a later analysis, every TCR beta chain was defined by the combination of its CDR3 amino acid sequence and its V-gene family, and reads without a unique V-gene family were dropped. To address suspected cross-contamination and a sequencing artifact, a later analysis removed a few hundred highly shared, low-generation-probability nucleotide sequences. For each public chain, a later analysis derived a clonal expansion index from normalized ranks of inferred template counts within each repertoire. In a later analysis, generation probabilities were computed with a VDJ recombination model fitted to out-of-frame rearrangements, and the resulting probabilities were checked against IGoR. Hypergeometric tests were used in a later analysis to score TCR-TCR, TCR-HLA and TCR-CMV co-occurrence, with a repertoire-size bias correction applied to the TCR pairs. To estimate false discovery rates, a later analysis permuted the HLA or CMV assignments 20 times. A later analysis grouped co-occurring TCRs with DBSCAN, adding TCRdist sequence similarity when clustering within HLA-allele-positive subsets. Co-occurrence clustering excluded repertoires with fewer than 30,000 or more than 120,000 public chains, plus five with anomalous nucleotide sharing. The immuneACCESS repertoire file appears here via TCRdb, limited to in-frame rearrangements. These files lack a portion of the clones; in checked studies, under half of the deficit traces to unresolved V genes, and the cause of the others is not known. V, J and clone size were drawn from that table, and D and trimming were deduced from the DNA. The sample has about 120,000 clones on record, around three quarters of them singletons. The ten most abundant clones make up 3.3% of the sample.

The clonotype comes from a woman aged 50 to 60 in good health and CMV-seronegative. Recombination linked TRBV19 to TRBJ2-2, and perhaps TRBD1 as D gene, on 5 matching bases. The source material was PBMCs. The CDR3 reads as follows: CASSSPQTVINTGELFF. The nucleotides are TGTGCCAGTAGTTCCCCTCAGACAGTGATTAACACCGGGGAGCTGTTTTTT.